The 19 T cell receptor beta chains reported below all come from one sample, sequenced in a study of control samples from healthy donors and cancer patients. TCRdb's table, derived via immunoSEQ multiplex PCR, lists solely in-frame clones and lacks some. The data show about 150,000 clones, with 93% seen just once and 2% to 2.5% held by the top ten. Specimen: blood. All receptors derive from a man in his fifties in good health.

This chain links TRBV3-1 (or the pseudogene TRBV3-2) with TRBJ2-7, with D perhaps assigned TRBD1 or TRBD2 (5 bases each). Germline values: CDR1 LGHDT, CDR2 YNNKEL (reference sequence). The CDR3 is 13 residues long. V lost 3 bases, J lost 0 bases, and 6 bases lay in between. The CDR3 is CASSHGTSYEQYF. The CDR3 DNA sequence: TGTGCCAGCAGCCACGGGACCTCCTACGAGCAGTACTTC.

The V and J genes are TRBV5-1 and TRBJ1-2, with 10 positions matching TRBD1. CDR3 size: 16 residues. Trimming at V came to 3 bases and at J to 0 bases, leaving 5 bases not matched to a gene. In germline, CDR1 is SGHRS, CDR2 YFSETQ. This chain's CDR3 is CASSSTTGGTNYGYTF. The DNA of the CDR3 is TGCGCCAGCAGCTCGACGACAGGGGGCACTAACTATGGCTACACCTTC.

The genes are TRBV28 and TRBJ2-7; D might be TRBD1 or TRBD2, each matching 6 bases. This CDR3 has 12 amino acids. Germline CDR1 MDHEN, CDR2 SYDVKM. V was trimmed by 7 bases and J by 6 bases, leaving 13 bases between them. Here the CDR3 DNA reads TGTGCCAGCATGAGGGGGGCCGGCGAGCAGTACTTC. As protein: CASMRGAGEQYF.

The chain couples TRBV7-9 to TRBJ1-1; tentative D call: TRBD1 (5 bases). The CDR3 contains 13 residues. Germline V CDR1 and CDR2: SEHNR, FQNEAQ (reference sequence). V was clipped by 5 bases and J by 7 bases, with 14 bases between them. Written as DNA, the CDR3 is TGTGCCAGCAGCCTCGCGGGGGATGGTGAAGCTTTCTTT. It specifies CASSLAGDGEAFF.

The chain uses TRBV6-4 and TRBJ1-1; tentatively, D is TRBD1 (5 bases). The CDR3 covers 14 residues. Trimming cost V 4 bases and J 1 base, with 10 bases left between them. Germline values: CDR1 MRHNA, CDR2 SNTAGT. The DNA for the CDR3 is TGTGCCAGCAGTGTTGGGACGGCGAACACTGAAGCTTTCTTT. Translation: CASSVGTANTEAFF.

The chain combines TRBV4-2 with TRBJ1-1; D call uncertain. Trimming removed 1 base from V and 0 bases from J, with 9 bases in between. In germline, CDR1 is LGHNA, CDR2 YNFKEQ. This CDR3 contains 15 residues. Written as DNA, the CDR3 is TGTGCCAGCAGCCAAGCGGAGGGTATGAACACTGAAGCTTTCTTT. This gives the protein CASSQAEGMNTEAFF.

A note on this clone: The sample contains more than one DNA sequence encoding this CDR3. The rearrangement joins TRBV7-9 to TRBJ1-2; tentative D call: TRBD1 (5 bases). The V gene's germline CDR1 is SEHNR and CDR2 FQNEAQ (reference sequence). The CDR3 is 13 amino acids. V was trimmed by 0 bases and J by 6 bases, leaving 8 bases between them. The CDR3 nucleotides are TGTGCCAGCAGCTTAGCAGGGGCGGATGGCTACACCTTC. This sequence encodes CASSLAGADGYTF.

The chain links TRBV3-1 (or the pseudogene TRBV3-2) to TRBJ1-3; 7 positions match TRBD1. Per germline, CDR1 LGHDT and CDR2 YNNKEL (reference sequence). The ends lost 4 bases at V and 5 bases at J; junction bases unmatched: 8. The CDR3 is 15 amino acids. The CDR3 is CASSPLTGFRNTIYF. As DNA, the CDR3 is TGTGCCAGCAGCCCACTGACAGGGTTTAGAAACACCATATATTTT.

The J gene is TRBJ2-3, the V gene TRBV5-4; no firm D call. CDR1 and CDR2 (germline): SGHNT, YYREEE (reference sequence). V lost 3 bases to trimming and J lost 2 bases, with 13 bases between them. This CDR3 has 15 amino acids. The CDR3 DNA reads as TGTGCCAGCAGCTCCGAGCCCCGGATCACAGATACGCAGTATTTT. Translation: CASSSEPRITDTQYF.

V is TRBV29-1 and J is TRBJ1-3; 9 bases fit TRBD1. V was pared by 5 bases and J by 6 bases, with 8 bases of the junction left unmatched. Germline CDR1 is SQVTM and CDR2 is ANQGSEA. The CDR3 contains 14 residues. CDR3 DNA sequence: TGCAGCGTTCTGGAGACAGGGGGAGAAAACACCATATATTTT. Amino acids: CSVLETGGENTIYF.

The chain recombines TRBV7-3 with TRBJ2-1, with 11 bases identical to TRBD2. V shed 0 bases and J 7 bases; nucleotides not matched to a gene: 5. This CDR3 comprises 16 residues. Germline V lookup: CDR1 SGHTA, CDR2 FQGTGA. CDR3 in DNA: TGTGCCAGCAGCTTAACTACTAGCGGGAGTTCGAATGAGCAGTTCTTC. Its protein product is CASSLTTSGSSNEQFF.

The CDR3 nucleotides read TGTGCCAGCAGCCAGGATGGGGGTGAAGCTTTCTTT. Encoded protein: CASSQDGGEAFF. This chain links TRBV3-1 (or the pseudogene TRBV3-2) with TRBJ1-1; D might be TRBD1 (5 bases). CDR1 and CDR2 (germline): LGHDT, YNNKEL (reference sequence). This CDR3 region has 12 residues. V lost 3 bases and J 7 bases, leaving 9 bases between the germline ends.

The gene calls are TRBV19 and TRBJ1-1; D is possibly TRBD1 (6 bases). V was shortened by 10 bases and J by 4 bases, with 22 bases between the two germline ends. The CDR3 runs 15 residues. The germline gives CDR1 LNHDA, CDR2 SQIVND (reference sequence). The CDR3 sequence: CATIPREGGGTEAFF. The DNA for the CDR3 is TGTGCCACCATCCCAAGAGAGGGAGGGGGCACTGAAGCTTTCTTT.

Only one count was recorded for this clone. V is TRBV3-1 (or the pseudogene TRBV3-2) and J is TRBJ2-7; TRBD2 aligns across 9 bases. Germline V CDR1 and CDR2: LGHDT, YNNKEL (reference sequence). This CDR3 comprises 15 residues. Trimming at V came to 4 bases and at J to 3 bases, leaving 7 bases not matched to a gene. The CDR3 sequence is CASSPNSGSVYEQYF. The CDR3 DNA reads as TGTGCCAGCAGCCCGAATAGCGGGAGCGTCTACGAGCAGTACTTC.

This clone was found once. This may stem from a read error, because a much larger clone lies one nucleotide away. DNA for the CDR3: TGTGCCAGCCCAAATAGCAATCAGCCCCAGCATTTT. Amino acids: CASPNSNQPQHF. V and J are TRBV28 and TRBJ1-5; D is ambiguous. The CDR3 totals 12 residues. Trimming took 8 bases from V and 0 from J, leaving 5 bases between them. Germline CDR1 and CDR2: MDHEN and SYDVKM.

The rearrangement uses TRBV29-1 and TRBJ2-7; D is possibly TRBD1 or TRBD2 (5 bases each). This CDR3 has 12 residues. Germline V gives CDR1 SQVTM, CDR2 ANQGSEA. V gave up 5 bases and J gave up 9 bases, with 17 bases separating them. CDR3 DNA: TGCAGCGTTTATGGCAGGGAGTTTTCGCAGTACTTC. Translated: CSVYGREFSQYF.

The chain carries TRBV19 and TRBJ2-6; no clear D. Trimming left V 1 base short and J 0 bases short, with 7 bases between. The CDR3 sequence is 16 residues long. The germline gives CDR1 LNHDA, CDR2 SQIVND (reference sequence). The CDR3 is CASSIGHLSGANVLTF. The CDR3 DNA reads as TGTGCCAGTAGTATAGGTCACCTCTCTGGGGCCAACGTCCTGACTTTC.

The chain is built from TRBV7-9 and TRBJ2-3; no definite D call. Germline CDR1 SEHNR, CDR2 FQNEAQ (reference sequence). Trimming stripped 5 bases from V and 0 bases from J, with 6 bases between. This CDR3 has 13 amino acids. The CDR3 spells CASSNPSTDTQYF. CDR3 bases: TGTGCCAGCAGCAACCCTAGCACAGATACGCAGTATTTT.

The V call is TRBV5-1, the J call TRBJ1-1, with D perhaps TRBD1 (5 bases). The CDR3 is 13 residues long. The V gene lost 9 bases and the J gene lost 0 bases, with 12 bases spanning the gap. Germline CDR1 is SGHRS and CDR2 is YFSETQ. The CDR3 DNA sequence: TGCGCCACCCAGGCAGGGCTGAACACTGAAGCTTTCTTT. It codes for CATQAGLNTEAFF.